This is a list of T cell receptor beta chains from one sample in a study of T cell repertoires in cytomegalovirus infection. For these receptors, no antigen is known. TCRdb redid the calling of the reads with MiXCR, one entry per CDR3 protein. The table shows 650,000 to 850,000 distinct CDR3 sequences, with under 35% occurring only once. The sample here was cultured CD8+ T cells from PBMCs, taken from culture after CMV antigen stimulation. The receptors here all came from a human donor in good health (CMV status not recorded). Some clones in this sample may be carry-over from other donors' samples. Each CDR3 is given with its conserved first and last residue. D genes are given only for firm matches. Where a row states a size, it is once, few, many or the class of an expanded clone; other rows omit it.

clone_size: many; v_call: TRBV7-2; j_call: TRBJ1-5; d_call: .; cdr3_aa: CASSPSVTSGNQPQHF; cdr3_nt: TGTGCCAGCAGCCCTTCGGTTACCTCAGGCAATCAGCCCCAGCATTTT
clone_size: few; v_call: TRBV11-2; j_call: TRBJ2-1; d_call: .; cdr3_aa: CASSPAGTRWDEQFF; cdr3_nt: TGTGCCAGCAGCCCCGCCGGGACCCGGTGGGATGAGCAGTTCTTC
clone_size: few; v_call: TRBV23-1; j_call: TRBJ2-2; d_call: .; cdr3_aa: CASSQSRRGSTGELFF; cdr3_nt: TGCGCCAGCAGTCAATCGCGCAGGGGTAGCACCGGGGAGCTGTTTTTT
clone_size: few; v_call: TRBV4-2; j_call: TRBJ2-5; d_call: .; cdr3_aa: CASSQDGELLQETQYF; cdr3_nt: TGTGCCAGCAGCCAGGACGGGGAGCTCCTGCAAGAGACCCAGTACTTC
clone_size: .; v_call: TRBV5-4; j_call: TRBJ1-2; d_call: .; cdr3_aa: CASSFSPPLGREDGYTF; cdr3_nt: TGTGCCAGCAGCTTCAGTCCGCCCCTGGGACGGGAGGATGGCTACACCTTC
clone_size: .; v_call: TRBV7-2; j_call: TRBJ1-2; d_call: .; cdr3_aa: CASSLSGFGLEGGYTF; cdr3_nt: TGTGCCAGCAGTCTTAGCGGTTTCGGGCTGGAGGGTGGCTACACCTTC
clone_size: .; v_call: TRBV7-2; j_call: TRBJ2-5; d_call: TRBD2; cdr3_aa: CASSTSRTRWETQYF; cdr3_nt: TGTGCCAGCAGCACCTCGAGGACTAGATGGGAGACCCAGTACTTC
clone_size: many; v_call: TRBV28; j_call: TRBJ2-1; d_call: TRBD2; cdr3_aa: CASSPGLAGGSDEQFF; cdr3_nt: TGTGCCAGCAGTCCGGGACTAGCGGGGGGTAGCGATGAGCAGTTCTTC
clone_size: many; v_call: TRBV7-2; j_call: TRBJ2-3; d_call: .; cdr3_aa: CASLLPSQEDTQYF; cdr3_nt: TGTGCCAGCCTCCTCCCCTCCCAGGAGGATACGCAGTATTTT
clone_size: many; v_call: TRBV6-1; j_call: TRBJ2-1; d_call: TRBD1; cdr3_aa: CASSDLQGGNEQFF; cdr3_nt: TGTGCCAGCAGTGATTTACAGGGGGGTAATGAGCAGTTCTTC
clone_size: few; v_call: TRBV4-1; j_call: TRBJ2-1; d_call: .; cdr3_aa: CASSQDSHEGYNEQFF; cdr3_nt: TGCGCCAGCAGCCAAGATAGCCATGAGGGGTACAATGAGCAGTTCTTC
clone_size: .; v_call: TRBV7-6; j_call: TRBJ2-5; d_call: TRBD1; cdr3_aa: CASSDWSDRAQETQYF; cdr3_nt: TGTGCCAGCAGCGATTGGTCGGACAGGGCCCAAGAGACCCAGTACTTC
clone_size: .; v_call: TRBV27; j_call: TRBJ2-5; d_call: .; cdr3_aa: CASSLLQSPTETQYF; cdr3_nt: TGTGCCAGCAGTTTACTACAGAGTCCGACGGAGACCCAGTACTTC
clone_size: .; v_call: TRBV6-5; j_call: TRBJ2-1; d_call: TRBD2; cdr3_aa: CASSYIAGGGYNEQFF; cdr3_nt: TGTGCCAGCAGTTACATAGCGGGGGGGGGCTACAATGAGCAGTTCTTC
clone_size: few; v_call: TRBV11-3; j_call: TRBJ2-1; d_call: TRBD2; cdr3_aa: CASSLLPAGGNYNEQFF; cdr3_nt: TGTGCCAGCAGCTTATTACCAGCGGGGGGAAACTACAATGAGCAGTTCTTC
clone_size: once; v_call: TRBV6-8; j_call: TRBJ1-1; d_call: .; cdr3_aa: CAGSYGGEGNTEAFF; cdr3_nt: TGTGCCGGCAGTTACGGTGGTGAGGGGAACACTGAAGCTTTCTTT
clone_size: many; v_call: TRBV19; j_call: TRBJ2-7; d_call: .; cdr3_aa: CASSFGDIYEQYF; cdr3_nt: TGTGCCAGTAGTTTTGGGGACATCTACGAGCAGTACTTC
clone_size: .; v_call: TRBV27; j_call: TRBJ2-5; d_call: .; cdr3_aa: CASSLEGELETQYF; cdr3_nt: TGTGCCAGCAGTTTAGAAGGCGAGCTGGAGACCCAGTACTTC
clone_size: once; v_call: TRBV19; j_call: TRBJ2-3; d_call: .; cdr3_aa: CASSRGREVDTQYF; cdr3_nt: TGTGCCAGTAGCCGGGGCAGGGAGGTGGATACGCAGTATTTT
clone_size: .; v_call: TRBV6-5; j_call: TRBJ1-4; d_call: .; cdr3_aa: CASSYSIWSGTNEKLFF; cdr3_nt: TGTGCCAGCAGTTACTCGATATGGTCGGGGACTAATGAAAAACTGTTTTTT
clone_size: .; v_call: TRBV10-3; j_call: TRBJ1-3; d_call: .; cdr3_aa: CAIMRFGNTIYF; cdr3_nt: TGTGCCATCATGAGGTTCGGAAACACCATATATTTT
clone_size: many; v_call: TRBV7-2; j_call: TRBJ1-1; d_call: .; cdr3_aa: CASGDERNTEAFF; cdr3_nt: TGTGCCAGCGGTGACGAACGGAACACTGAAGCTTTCTTT
clone_size: .; v_call: TRBV28; j_call: TRBJ2-1; d_call: .; cdr3_aa: CASSLQARPPYNEQFF; cdr3_nt: TGTGCCAGCAGTTTACAGGCAAGGCCTCCCTACAATGAGCAGTTCTTC
clone_size: once; v_call: TRBV4-1; j_call: TRBJ2-2; d_call: TRBD2; cdr3_aa: CASSQEGGLAGGITGELFF; cdr3_nt: TGCGCCAGCAGCCAAGAGGGAGGACTAGCGGGGGGCATCACCGGGGAGCTGTTTTTT
clone_size: .; v_call: TRBV6-5; j_call: TRBJ2-3; d_call: TRBD2; cdr3_aa: CASSATSGGVTDTQYF; cdr3_nt: TGTGCCAGCAGTGCCACTAGCGGGGGGGTGACAGATACGCAGTATTTT
clone_size: many; v_call: TRBV28; j_call: TRBJ1-1; d_call: .; cdr3_aa: CASSLKGPGNTEAFF; cdr3_nt: TGTGCCAGCAGTTTAAAAGGGCCCGGGAACACTGAAGCTTTCTTT
clone_size: many; v_call: TRBV7-2; j_call: TRBJ1-5; d_call: .; cdr3_aa: CASSQLTERNQPQHF; cdr3_nt: TGTGCCAGCAGCCAATTGACCGAAAGGAATCAGCCCCAGCATTTT
clone_size: .; v_call: TRBV5-5; j_call: TRBJ1-1; d_call: .; cdr3_aa: CASSLVVKNTEAFF; cdr3_nt: TGTGCCAGCAGCTTGGTTGTAAAGAACACTGAAGCTTTCTTT
clone_size: .; v_call: TRBV19; j_call: TRBJ1-1; d_call: .; cdr3_aa: CASSIDAGLLNTEAFF; cdr3_nt: TGTGCCAGTAGTATAGATGCAGGCCTCTTGAACACTGAAGCTTTCTTT
clone_size: once; v_call: TRBV2; j_call: TRBJ2-2; d_call: .; cdr3_aa: CASSDGSYTGELFF; cdr3_nt: TGTGCCAGCAGTGATGGCAGTTACACCGGGGAGCTGTTTTTT
clone_size: few; v_call: TRBV7-6; j_call: TRBJ2-3; d_call: TRBD2; cdr3_aa: CASSSLTLAGDTQYF; cdr3_nt: TGTGCCAGCAGCTCACTAACCCTAGCGGGGGATACGCAGTATTTT
clone_size: .; v_call: TRBV7-9; j_call: TRBJ1-1; d_call: .; cdr3_aa: CATHREQPEAFF; cdr3_nt: TGTGCCACCCACCGGGAGCAGCCTGAAGCTTTCTTT
clone_size: .; v_call: TRBV24-1; j_call: TRBJ1-2; d_call: .; cdr3_aa: CATSDDNRDGYTF; cdr3_nt: TGTGCCACCAGTGACGACAACAGGGATGGCTACACCTTC
clone_size: .; v_call: TRBV10-3; j_call: TRBJ1-1; d_call: .; cdr3_aa: CAISEGQMNTEAFF; cdr3_nt: TGTGCCATCAGTGAAGGGCAGATGAACACTGAAGCTTTCTTT
clone_size: .; v_call: TRBV5-6; j_call: TRBJ1-6; d_call: .; cdr3_aa: CASSQGGGYSPLHF; cdr3_nt: TGTGCCAGCAGCCAAGGGGGGGGATATTCACCCCTCCACTTT
clone_size: few; v_call: TRBV2; j_call: TRBJ1-5; d_call: TRBD1; cdr3_aa: CASSEDPRTGPDRQPQHF; cdr3_nt: TGTGCCAGCAGTGAAGATCCCCGGACAGGACCTGACCGACAGCCCCAGCATTTT
clone_size: once; v_call: TRBV5-1; j_call: TRBJ1-1; d_call: .; cdr3_aa: CASKIGGAGTEAFF; cdr3_nt: TGCGCCAGCAAAATTGGGGGGGCCGGGACTGAAGCTTTCTTT
clone_size: few; v_call: TRBV14; j_call: TRBJ1-2; d_call: TRBD1; cdr3_aa: CASSRKQGDLDGYTF; cdr3_nt: TGTGCCAGCAGCCGAAAACAGGGGGACCTGGACGGCTACACCTTC
clone_size: few; v_call: TRBV4-1; j_call: TRBJ1-2; d_call: TRBD1; cdr3_aa: CASSHGQGQNYGYTF; cdr3_nt: TGCGCCAGCAGCCACGGACAGGGACAAAACTATGGCTACACCTTC
clone_size: .; v_call: TRBV29-1; j_call: TRBJ1-4; d_call: .; cdr3_aa: CSGSLATNEKLFF; cdr3_nt: TGCAGCGGGTCTCTTGCAACTAATGAAAAACTGTTTTTT
clone_size: .; v_call: TRBV29-1; j_call: TRBJ2-1; d_call: TRBD1; cdr3_aa: CSVDSRGSYNEQFF; cdr3_nt: TGCAGCGTTGATTCCAGGGGGTCCTACAATGAGCAGTTCTTC
clone_size: many; v_call: TRBV6-1; j_call: TRBJ2-2; d_call: .; cdr3_aa: CASSEVGYTGELFF; cdr3_nt: TGTGCCAGCAGTGAAGTCGGGTACACCGGGGAGCTGTTTTTT
clone_size: few; v_call: TRBV6-6; j_call: TRBJ1-4; d_call: .; cdr3_aa: CASSYSGNEKLFF; cdr3_nt: TGTGCCAGCAGTTACTCGGGTAATGAAAAACTGTTTTTT
clone_size: .; v_call: TRBV27; j_call: TRBJ2-1; d_call: TRBD2; cdr3_aa: CASRPSGGYNEQFF; cdr3_nt: TGTGCCAGCAGACCTAGCGGGGGGTACAATGAGCAGTTCTTC
clone_size: few; v_call: TRBV12-3/TRBV12-4; j_call: TRBJ1-5; d_call: .; cdr3_aa: CASSFDGRGQPQHF; cdr3_nt: TGTGCCAGCAGTTTCGACGGACGGGGTCAGCCCCAGCATTTT